The clone carrying this TCR beta chain has a handful of counts. As yet, its antigen is unknown. The data are from a study of glioma-infiltrating T cells. Overall study context: Presurgical dexamethasone in glioma patients lasted six or fewer days.

Study-wide results and limits: Shared blood CDR3 signature motifs marked patients with low tissue-blood divergence.

TCR alpha and beta CDR3 regions were amplified from RNA using iRepertoire nested multiplex PCR. Each CDR3 protein is one row after TCRdb ran MiXCR on the multiplex PCR reads. The sample has a few hundred thousand distinct CDR3 sequences, less than 50% seen once. The receptor comes from a human donor with low-grade glioma or glioblastoma, undergoing nonglioma brain surgery, or in good health (not recorded which). The sequenced sample consisted of glioma tissue, nonneoplastic brain tissue, or PBMCs (not recorded which).

The CDR3 loop is CASSAKPTEPNTEAFF. CDR3 DNA sequence: TGTGCCAGCAGCGCCAAACCGACAGAGCCGAACACTGAAGCTTTCTTT. The chain recombines TRBV27 with TRBJ1-1; tentatively, D is TRBD1 (5 bases). CDR1 MNHEY and CDR2 SMNVEV come from the germline V gene (reference sequence). Trimming shortened V by 6 bases and J by 1 base, and 18 bases separated the two germline ends. CDR3 length: 16 amino acids.